The 14 T cell receptor beta chains below all came from one sample that was sequenced in a study of siplizumab effects on memory and regulatory T cells. Assay used: immunoSEQ multiplex PCR; TCRdb lists only in-frame clones, some missing. The sample includes under 110,000 clones, roughly 91% of them seen just once. The sample comprised non-Treg CD4+ T cells sorted from blood. Every receptor here comes from a human donor in good health.

This chain uses TRBV5-1 with TRBJ1-6; TRBD1 matches 10 bases. This CDR3 has 16 amino acids. Germline-derived CDR1 and CDR2 are SGHRS and YFSETQ. V shed 1 base and J 7 bases; nucleotides not matched to a gene: 5. The CDR3: CASSLNSGQGNSPLHF. In DNA form, the CDR3 reads TGCGCCAGCAGCTTGAATTCGGGACAGGGGAATTCACCCCTCCACTTT.

The chain is built from TRBV10-3 and TRBJ1-2; D remains ambiguous. Germline assignment: CDR1 ENHRY and CDR2 SYGVKD. The CDR3 is 14 residues long. V gave up 8 bases and J gave up 2 bases, with 15 bases separating them. Written as DNA, the CDR3 is TGTGCCATCTCCCTGACATCAGCAAACTATGGCTACACCTTC. Translating it yields CAISLTSANYGYTF.

A remark on this clone: This sample also contains other DNA sequences that code for the same CDR3. The V call is TRBV4-2, the J call TRBJ1-5; 7 positions agree with TRBD1. This CDR3 contains 15 residues. Trimming removed 0 bases from V and 2 bases from J; junction bases left unmatched: 1. Per the germline V gene, CDR1 is LGHNA and CDR2 is YNFKEQ. CDR3 nucleotides: TGTGCCAGCAGCCAAGAGGGACAGCGCAATCAGCCCCAGCATTTT. It translates to CASSQEGQRNQPQHF.

This chain joins TRBV5-1 and TRBJ2-1; D not certain. Trimming cost V 2 bases and J 1 base, with 10 bases left between them. Germline CDR1 reads SGHRS; CDR2 reads YFSETQ. CDR3 length equals 15 residues. The CDR3 sequence: CASSFQDGSYNEQFF. CDR3 coding DNA: TGCGCCAGCAGCTTTCAGGACGGGTCCTACAATGAGCAGTTCTTC.

V and J are TRBV5-1 and TRBJ2-5; TRBD1 matches 10 bases. The trim removed 7 bases at V and 4 bases at J, leaving 7 bases unmatched. Germline CDR1 reads SGHRS; CDR2 reads YFSETQ. The CDR3 contains 14 residues. CDR3 residues: CASGAGTGVETQYF. The CDR3, as DNA: TGCGCCAGCGGAGCCGGGACAGGGGTAGAGACCCAGTACTTC.

This chain joins TRBV18 and TRBJ2-5, with 7 bases aligning to TRBD1. This CDR3 has 14 residues. Germline values: CDR1 KGHSH, CDR2 LQKENI. The junction had 6 bases not matched to a gene; V was cut back by 4 bases and J by 4 bases. CDR3 loop: CASSLRQGPETQYF. CDR3 in DNA: TGTGCCAGCTCACTGAGACAGGGACCAGAGACCCAGTACTTC.

This CDR3 is CASGFDSRAVNYGYTF. CDR3 in DNA: TGTGCTAGTGGTTTCGACAGCAGGGCGGTTAACTATGGCTACACCTTC. This rearrangement joins TRBV12-5 to TRBJ1-2, with D perhaps TRBD1 (5 bases). The CDR3 spans 16 residues. Trimming cost V 3 bases and J 1 base, with 15 bases left between them. Germline V gives CDR1 LGHNT, CDR2 FRNRAP.

The V call is TRBV19, the J call TRBJ1-1; TRBD1 might be the D (6 bases). Trimming pared 7 bases from V and 5 bases from J, leaving 11 bases between. The CDR3 is 12 amino acids. Germline CDR1 and CDR2: LNHDA and SQIVND (reference sequence). The CDR3 DNA sequence: TGTGCCAGTACCCTAGGGGGGACTGAAGCTTTCTTT. Translated, it gives CASTLGGTEAFF.

The count of this clone is one. V usage is TRBV18 and J usage is TRBJ2-3; the match to TRBD2 covers 7 bases. CDR3 size: 14 residues. After removal of 1 base from V and 4 bases from J, the junction contained 2 bases not matched to a gene. Germline CDR1 reads KGHSH; CDR2 reads LQKENI. The CDR3 DNA reads TGTGCCAGCTCACCACATGCGGGGGCAGATACGCAGTATTTT. Translating gives CASSPHAGADTQYF.

This chain uses TRBV5-1 with TRBJ2-7, with TRBD2 matching over 12 bases. The CDR3 loop spans 16 amino acids. CDR1 and CDR2 (germline): SGHRS, YFSETQ. The V and J ends lost 0 bases and 2 bases, in that order; junction bases with no gene match: 3. The CDR3: CASSLGLAGGPYEQYF. For the CDR3, the DNA is TGCGCCAGCAGCTTGGGGCTAGCGGGAGGGCCCTACGAGCAGTACTTC.

This clone occurred a few times. The DNA of the CDR3 is TGTGCCACGCGGGAGGGCCTCTTTAATGAGCAGTTCTTC. Translated: CATREGLFNEQFF. The rearrangement links TRBV10-3 to TRBJ2-1, with TRBD2 identical over 9 bases. The germline V gene encodes CDR1 ENHRY and CDR2 SYGVKD. The CDR3 runs 13 residues. V was pared by 10 bases and J by 7 bases, with 8 bases of the junction left unmatched.

The table lists this clone with a count of one. This rearrangement joins TRBV19 to TRBJ1-1; TRBD1 might be the D (5 bases). CDR3 size: 14 residues. Germline V gene lookup returns CDR1 LNHDA and CDR2 SQIVND (reference sequence). Deletions cut 7 bases from V and 4 bases from J, with 16 bases between. The CDR3 here is CASISSLRGTEAFF. The CDR3 nucleotides read TGTGCCAGTATCTCTAGCCTAAGGGGCACTGAAGCTTTCTTT.

This chain connects TRBV5-3 to TRBJ2-1; the match to TRBD2 covers 8 bases. TRBV5-3 has ORF status, its function being uncertain. J gave up 0 bases and V 7 bases, and 12 bases lay outside the gene matches. The CDR3 runs 17 residues. The CDR3 coding sequence is TGTGCCAGATGCCCCGGGAGGGTCATGAGCTCCTACAATGAGCAGTTCTTC. Translation gives CARCPGRVMSSYNEQFF.

The J gene is TRBJ1-2, the V gene TRBV4-1, with D tentatively TRBD1 (6 bases). The germline gives CDR1 MGHRA, CDR2 YSYEKL. The CDR3 spans 15 residues. V was pared by 4 bases and J by 8 bases, with 20 bases between. The CDR3 DNA reads as TGCGCCAGCAGCCGTCCCGGGACACTCGACGTGGGCTACACCTTC. Translation: CASSRPGTLDVGYTF.